This T cell receptor (beta chain) was identified during a study of cytomegalovirus exposure and HLA in healthy donors. The PCR made use of 60 Vbeta and 13 Jbeta primers. Profiled with immunoSEQ multiplex PCR; TCRdb holds only in-frame clones, not every one. Among 150,000 to 200,000 clones listed, about four fifths were seen once. V shed 3 bases and J shed 8 bases, with 22 bases lying between them. The V gene's germline CDR1 is LNHDA and CDR2 SQIVND (reference sequence). The CDR3 loop spans 17 amino acids. To note about this clone: As yet, its antigen is unknown.

General observations from the study: The authors later found TCR association rates varying by HLA locus, with DRB1 most and HLA-C fewest. V- and J-gene trimming in TCR beta was tied to a missense DCLRE1C variant by an analysis performed later. It was reported that the classifier diagnosed cytomegalovirus status with high specificity and sensitivity in both the original and validation cohorts. The study labeled 164 TCR beta chains cytomegalovirus-associated.

The sequence derives from a woman aged 50 to 60 in good health and CMV-seronegative. Sequenced material: PBMCs. The chain has TRBV19 and TRBJ1-4; D gene unclear. The CDR3 DNA reads as TGTGCCAGTAGTATTCGACCCATGGACTCCTTAGGGGAAAAACTGTTTTTT. Its translation: CASSIRPMDSLGEKLFF.